This TCR beta chain was sequenced for a study of identical twins (dated by TCRdb to 2016 to 2017). With regard to the full study: TCR alpha and beta repertoires from monozygotic twins, unrelated adults of various ages and cord blood were deep-sequenced to test whether fetal clonotypes persist. Replicate twin experiments were performed at different times using different library preparation protocols to rule out contamination. Findings and caveats that apply to the study as a whole: Compared with coincidental sharing between unrelated individuals, out-of-frame TCR alpha sequences shared between twins had an excess of sequences with low generation probability. Invariant T cells such as MAIT and iNKT could partly confound zero-insertion analyses, although diverse VJ usage argued against such confounding for most clonotypes. Abundant cord blood beta clonotypes carried fewer insertions; young adult naive repertoires showed a weaker similar trend, while memory repertoires showed none. Excess twin sharing in beta out-of-frame sequences was weaker because fewer shared sequences lowered the signal-to-noise ratio. Because the same donors could not be followed over many years, the conclusions relied on cross-sectional statistical analysis. Out-of-frame TCR alpha sharing in monozygotic twins was systematically underestimated by recombination models, whereas sharing between unrelated individuals was in agreement with the recombination models.

Every donor in the study was a healthy Caucasian. The twin cohort consisted of three pairs of female monozygotic twins, all aged roughly 18 to 30 years. Positive isolation kits from Invitrogen were used to isolate the CD4+ and CD8+ T cell populations. Between the V and J ends, shortened by 1 base and 6 bases respectively, the junction contains 16 bases. From the cysteine up to the phenylalanine, the CDR3 has a length of 15 residues. The retained sequence is limited to the CDR3, 45 bases, with the frame set at the first base. The library was made by 5' RACE. Instrument on record: Illumina HiSeq 2000. A universal primer binding site was added through template switching, and the final cDNA carried a unique molecular identifier so that TCR cDNA molecules could be counted accurately. Specific primers in the conserved constant-segment region were used to synthesize first-strand cDNA for the TCR alpha and beta chains. Each cDNA library was double barcoded, with a SMART-Mk sample barcode plus Illumina barcodes, to control for contamination. TruSeq adapter sequences and Illumina sample barcodes were added in two successive PCR steps. Sequencing of the TCR alpha and beta cDNA libraries was done on the Illumina HiSeq platform using custom primers. The paper's processing steps were these. MiGEC was used to process raw reads and extract unique molecular identifiers, and MiXCR was used to find CDR3 positions. Recombination models were inferred per individual with the repgenHMM and IGoR tools using an EM algorithm. Shared clonotypes were analyzed with the tcR package in R, and sharing was normalized by the product of cloneset sizes. To study raw recombination without the effects of thymic and clonal selection, out-of-frame nonproductive sequences were analyzed. In-frame beta chains were kept once TCRdb had trimmed the public reads at Q25 with fastp and called clones with MiXCR. All rows with the same CDR3 protein become a single entry with the most common DNA and genes. The V and J calls shown here were made by TCRdb, not taken from the authors' results. Present in this sample are 450,000 or so distinct CDR3 sequences, approximately 24% of which were seen just once. The leading ten clones occupy around 3% of the sample.

This clonotype turned up a few times. Its antigen is still unknown. Nothing much larger sits one base from this clone, and base qualities are not available. This sample was also put to use in a study of T cells expressing NK-cell markers. The second study also describes: In sorted CD3+CD56+NKG2C+, CD3+CD56+NKG2C- and CD3+CD56-NKG2C+ T-cell subsets from several donors, TCR beta-chain repertoires were profiled. Of the eight sequenced donors, seven were found to be HCMV-seropositive and one was found to be HCMV-seronegative. To restrict sorting to alphabetaTCR-expressing T cells, an anti-gammadeltaTCR antibody was added in several experiments. In six donors, the dominant CD3+CD56+NKG2C+ clonotypes were found to rank among the top 10 CD8+ clonotypes and to make up about 1.0-7.5% of CD8+ T cells. Those dominant clonotypes were again the most abundant among CD3+CD56-NKG2C+ cells in several donors, at about 28.3-65%. Whether the expanded NKG2C-expressing T cell clones were specific for HCMV antigens remained unclear. The eight sequenced donors were randomly selected healthy volunteers, three men and five women. HCMV-specific IgG was detected in serum with a commercial ELISA kit to determine HCMV serostatus. MIGEC handled demultiplexing of the reads and grouping by UMI, while MiTCR was used to assemble and quantify clonotypes. To exclude erroneous sequences, only TCR cDNA sequences supported by at least two reads were retained. The tcR package was used for downstream repertoire analysis, and clonotypes were matched across fractions by CDR3 nucleotide sequence plus V segment. VDJmatch was used to annotate antigen specificity against VDJdb, with one amino acid substitution in CDR3 permitted.

The TCR sequence derives from a young woman in good health. The sample was CD4+ T cells sorted from blood. The receptor chain draws on TRBV12-3 or TRBV12-4 and TRBJ2-7, with a weak D call of TRBD2 (6 bases match). The CDR3 region has the sequence CASSLGGPGETEQYF. DNA sequence: TGTGCCAGCAGTTTAGGCGGTCCGGGAGAGACCGAGCAGTACTTC.